These 31 T cell receptor beta chains were sequenced from one sample in a study of blood T cell repertoires in COVID-19. Sequencing used immunoSEQ multiplex PCR; TCRdb keeps in-frame clones, though not all of them. Counted here are roughly 330,000 clones, around four fifths occurring once; the ten biggest clones make up around 1.2%. The material sequenced was peripheral blood. Receptors originate from a woman aged 45 to 65 with acute or convalescent COVID-19.

V usage is TRBV5-1 and J usage is TRBJ2-3, with D tentatively TRBD2 (5 bases). V lost 1 base, J lost 1 base, and 16 bases lay in between. The length of the CDR3 is 17 residues. Germline lookup yields CDR1 SGHRS and CDR2 YFSETQ. DNA of the CDR3: TGCGCCAGCAGCTTGTTAACGGGGAGCGTTGGCACAGATACGCAGTATTTT. It codes for CASSLLTGSVGTDTQYF.

The chain uses TRBV30 and TRBJ1-2, with 7 bases lining up with TRBD1. V trimming: 7 bases; J trimming: 1 base; junction bases outside the gene matches: 12. The CDR3 is made up of 15 amino acids. In germline, CDR1 is GTSNPN, CDR2 SVGIG (reference sequence). The CDR3 spells CASYRDRAFNYGYTF. The CDR3 bases are TGTGCCTCATACCGGGACAGAGCATTTAACTATGGCTACACCTTC.

About this clone: Distinct nucleotide sequences in the sample also encode this CDR3. The CDR3: CASSIRESTEAFF. The CDR3 DNA follows: TGTGCCAGTAGTATTAGGGAGAGCACTGAAGCTTTCTTT. The rearrangement uses TRBV19 and TRBJ1-1; no clear D. V was clipped by 3 bases and J by 4 bases, with 9 bases between them. CDR3 length equals 13 residues. In germline, CDR1 is LNHDA, CDR2 SQIVND (reference sequence).

The chain employs TRBV12-1 and TRBJ2-2; the D call of TRBD1 is as the table states it, not checked on the DNA. TRBV12-1 is assigned pseudogene status. The CDR3 sequence is 19 residues long. The CDR3 is CASSRKGQGRKGNTGELFF. CDR3 nucleotide sequence: TGTGCCAGCAGCCGAAAGGGACAGGGGAGAAAAGGGAACACCGGGGAGCTGTTTTTT.

This chain joins TRBV2 and TRBJ2-5; D might be TRBD2 (6 bases). V was cut by 7 bases and J by 5 bases, with 17 bases left in between. CDR3 length equals 14 residues. Germline V gives CDR1 SNHLY, CDR2 FYNNEI. The CDR3 DNA reads TGTGCCAGCATCCTCGGACTTGCGGGGGAGACCCAGTACTTC. It encodes CASILGLAGETQYF.

The chain carries TRBV5-4 and TRBJ1-1; tentative D call: TRBD1 (5 bases). Germline V gene sequence: CDR1 SGHNT, CDR2 YYREEE (reference sequence). The CDR3 length is 12 residues. The V and J ends lost 9 bases and 4 bases respectively, with 13 bases between them. CDR3 sequence (DNA): TGTGCCACTACCGGGGGGGGCACTGAAGCTTTCTTT. It translates to CATTGGGTEAFF. The full variable domain, with the rest looked up from reference TRBV5-4 and TRBJ1-1, is ETGVTQSPTHLIKTRGQQVTLRCSSQSGHNTVSWYQQALGQGPQFIFQYYREEENGRGNFPPRFSGLQFPNYSSELNVNALELDDSALYLCATTGGGTEAFFGQGTRLTVV.

Remarks on this clone: Distinct nucleotide sequences in the sample also encode this CDR3. The CDR3 sequence is CASSFSGGGTEAFF. CDR3 bases: TGTGCCAGCAGTTTCTCAGGCGGGGGGACTGAAGCTTTCTTT. The chain has TRBV27 and TRBJ1-1, with D possibly being TRBD1 (5 bases). The CDR3 is made up of 14 amino acids. Germline CDR1 is MNHEY and CDR2 is SMNVEV (reference sequence). Trimming shortened V by 3 bases and J by 5 bases, and 13 bases separated the two germline ends.

This clone was recorded only once. V and J are TRBV30 and TRBJ2-5, with a tentative D call TRBD1 (6 bases). Per the germline V gene, CDR1 is GTSNPN and CDR2 is SVGIG (reference sequence). The CDR3 is 12 residues long. Trimming removed 7 bases at V and 1 base at J, with 10 bases between. CDR3 bases: TGTGCCTCTACAGGGATCCAAGAGACCCAGTACTTC. It specifies CASTGIQETQYF.

This chain uses TRBV3-1 (or the pseudogene TRBV3-2) with TRBJ2-2; D is ambiguous. This CDR3 region has 14 residues. Trimming removed 5 bases at V and 1 base at J, with 8 bases between. Germline values: CDR1 LGHDT, CDR2 YNNKEL (reference sequence). CDR3 loop: CASSGLLNTGELFF. The CDR3 DNA is TGTGCCAGCAGCGGCCTTCTGAACACCGGGGAGCTGTTTTTT.

The chain carries TRBV4-3 and TRBJ2-7; D might be TRBD2 (6 bases). The germline gives CDR1 LGHNA, CDR2 YSLEER. The CDR3 sequence is 15 residues long. V lost 1 base to trimming and J lost 0 bases, with 10 bases between them. As DNA, the CDR3 is TGCGCCAGCAGCCAAGGATTAGCGGCCTCCTACGAGCAGTACTTC. Translating it yields CASSQGLAASYEQYF.

This chain uses TRBV10-1 with TRBJ1-1; D is unresolved. CDR3 length equals 16 residues. Trimming cost V 3 bases and J 5 bases, with 19 bases left between them. CDR1 is WNHNN and CDR2 is SYGVQD in the germline V gene (reference sequence). The CDR3 here is CASSDRRLIRRTEAFF. CDR3 nucleotides: TGCGCCAGCAGTGACAGACGATTAATCCGGCGGACTGAAGCTTTCTTT.

The V call is TRBV4-1, the J call TRBJ2-1; TRBD2 aligns across 11 bases. The length of the CDR3 is 16 residues. V shed 1 base, J shed 5 bases, and the junction held 4 bases outside the gene matches. CDR1 MGHRA and CDR2 YSYEKL come from the germline V gene. The CDR3 bases are TGCGCCAGCAGCCAAGGGACTAGCGGGTCCCACAATGAGCAGTTCTTC. This encodes CASSQGTSGSHNEQFF.

This clone was observed a few times. The J gene is TRBJ1-6, the V gene TRBV19; tentative D call: TRBD1 (6 bases). The length of the CDR3 is 13 residues. With 4 bases removed from V and 10 bases from J, the gap between germline ends came to 11 bases. The V gene's germline CDR1 is LNHDA and CDR2 SQIVND (reference sequence). CDR3 coding DNA: TGTGCCAGTAGTACCAACAGGGAATCACCCCTCCACTTT. This gives the protein CASSTNRESPLHF.

The CDR3 bases are TGTGCCAGCAGCCTCGGGACTCGGAACATTCAGTACTTC. It is translated as CASSLGTRNIQYF. This rearrangement joins TRBV2 to TRBJ2-4, with D tentatively TRBD2 (6 bases). Germline CDR1 and CDR2: SNHLY and FYNNEI. The CDR3 sequence is 13 residues long. Between the trimmed V and J ends, which lost 6 bases and 7 bases, there was a span of 13 bases.

In DNA, the CDR3 is TGTGCCTGGGATCGACAGCAACAAGAGACCCAGTACTTC. Translating gives CAWDRQQQETQYF. The chain couples TRBV30 to TRBJ2-5; TRBD1 might be the D (5 bases). This CDR3 spans 13 amino acids. V was pared by 5 bases and J by 2 bases, with 12 bases between. Per the germline V gene, CDR1 is GTSNPN and CDR2 is SVGIG (reference sequence).

This chain joins TRBV18 and TRBJ2-3; a weak D match, TRBD2 (6 bases). Germline values: CDR1 KGHSH, CDR2 LQKENI. V lost 4 bases to trimming and J lost 1 base, with 21 bases between them. The CDR3 covers 18 residues. Here the CDR3 DNA reads TGTGCCAGCTCACTCGGGACTGGCCGCTCACCCGGCACAGATACGCAGTATTTT. As protein: CASSLGTGRSPGTDTQYF.

The rearrangement links TRBV2 to TRBJ1-6; 7 nucleotides match TRBD1. This CDR3 contains 14 residues. Germline CDR1 reads SNHLY; CDR2 reads FYNNEI. Unmatched junction bases numbered 8, after V lost 7 bases and J lost 8 bases. The CDR3 sequence is CASIIGTADSPLHF. The CDR3 nucleotides read TGTGCCAGCATAATAGGGACAGCGGATTCACCCCTCCACTTT.

The chain carries TRBV3-1 (or the pseudogene TRBV3-2) and TRBJ2-3, with TRBD2 identical over 9 bases. This CDR3 has 16 residues. The trim removed 0 bases at V and 3 bases at J, leaving 4 bases unmatched. Germline-derived CDR1 and CDR2 are LGHDT and YNNKEL (reference sequence). The CDR3 DNA reads as TGTGCCAGCAGCCAAGAGCTAGCGGGATTAACAGATACGCAGTATTTT. Its protein is CASSQELAGLTDTQYF.

The genes are TRBV19 and TRBJ2-1, with TRBD2 matching 8 bases. In germline, CDR1 is LNHDA, CDR2 SQIVND (reference sequence). The CDR3 covers 16 residues. The trim removed 5 bases at V and 7 bases at J, leaving 13 bases unmatched. CDR3 nucleotides: TGTGCCAGTAGTTCCAAAGGCCGGGGGGGCCCGAATGAGCAGTTCTTC. Protein: CASSSKGRGGPNEQFF. The whole variable domain, remainder taken from reference TRBV19 and TRBJ2-1, is DGGITQSPKYLFRKEGQNVTLSCEQNLNHDAMYWYRQDPGQGLRLIYYSQIVNDFQKGDIAEGYSVSREKKESFPLTVTSAQKNPTAFYLCASSSKGRGGPNEQFFGPGTRLTVL.

V usage is TRBV2 and J usage is TRBJ2-7; 10 nucleotides match TRBD2. The CDR3 has 14 residues. Germline lookup yields CDR1 SNHLY and CDR2 FYNNEI. V dropped 5 bases and J dropped 5; count of bases not matched to a gene: 6. CDR3 amino acids: CASSYSGRADEQYF. CDR3 DNA: TGTGCCAGCAGTTACAGCGGGAGGGCTGACGAGCAGTACTTC.

The chain couples TRBV7-2 to TRBJ2-3, with 8 bases identical to TRBD1. J lost 4 bases, V lost 0 bases, and 3 bases had no gene match. Germline V gene sequence: CDR1 SGHTA, CDR2 FQGNSA. This CDR3 spans 15 amino acids. The CDR3 sequence is CASSLAGQGPDTQYF. The CDR3 DNA is TGTGCCAGCAGCTTAGCCGGACAGGGACCAGATACGCAGTATTTT.

This clone was counted only a few times. The rearrangement joins TRBV9 to TRBJ2-1, with TRBD2 identical over 9 bases. J lost 10 bases, V lost 3 bases, and 2 bases had no gene match. The CDR3 contains 12 residues. Germline V gene sequence: CDR1 SGDLS, CDR2 YYNGEE. CDR3 residues: CASSGLAEEQFF. CDR3 DNA sequence: TGTGCCAGCAGCGGACTAGCGGAGGAGCAGTTCTTC.

CDR3 bases: TGTGCCAGCAGGTCTTCTAGCGCCGATACGCAGTATTTT. As protein: CASRSSSADTQYF. The chain links TRBV2 to TRBJ2-3, with D possibly matching TRBD2 (6 bases). Between the trimmed V and J ends, which lost 6 bases and 6 bases, there was a span of 13 bases. The V gene's germline CDR1 is SNHLY and CDR2 FYNNEI. This CDR3 has 13 residues.

In DNA form, the CDR3 reads TGCGCCAGCAGTTTTACGAACACCGGGGAGCTGTTTTTT. Its translation is CASSFTNTGELFF. The chain is built from TRBV10-2 and TRBJ2-2, with D unresolved. Germline loops: CDR1 WSHSY, CDR2 SAAADI. V lost 5 bases to trimming and J lost 0 bases, with 4 bases between them. The CDR3 contains 13 residues.

This rearrangement joins TRBV4-1 to TRBJ1-5; TRBD1 might be the D (6 bases). The germline CDR1 and CDR2 sequences are MGHRA and YSYEKL. Between the trimmed V and J ends, which lost 2 bases and 0 bases, there was a span of 14 bases. The CDR3 loop spans 17 amino acids. CDR3: CASSQSWTALSNQPQHF. The CDR3 region has the DNA TGCGCCAGCAGCCAAAGCTGGACAGCTCTTAGCAATCAGCCCCAGCATTTT.

The chain has TRBV5-1 and TRBJ2-5, with TRBD1 as a possible D gene (6 bases). The CDR3 has 15 residues. V lost 2 bases and J 4 bases, leaving 15 bases between the germline ends. CDR1 is SGHRS and CDR2 is YFSETQ in the germline V gene. CDR3 loop: CASSFSTGQGETQYF. The CDR3 bases are TGCGCCAGCAGCTTCTCGACAGGTCAAGGAGAGACCCAGTACTTC.

The V and J genes are TRBV19 and TRBJ1-1, with D possibly TRBD1 on 6 matching bases. V was shortened by 6 bases and J by 3 bases, with 14 bases between the two germline ends. The CDR3 runs to 14 residues. CDR1 and CDR2 (germline): LNHDA, SQIVND (reference sequence). The CDR3 spells CASSPQGQYTEAFF. CDR3 sequence (DNA): TGTGCCAGTAGCCCTCAGGGGCAGTACACTGAAGCTTTCTTT.

The V gene is TRBV4-1, the J gene TRBJ2-5, with a weak D call TRBD1 (5 bases). Germline values: CDR1 MGHRA, CDR2 YSYEKL. The CDR3 spans 15 residues. Trimming stripped 0 bases from V and 2 bases from J, with 10 bases between. The CDR3 DNA sequence: TGCGCCAGCAGCCAAGATGGAGCAGGGCAAGAGACCCAGTACTTC. Protein product: CASSQDGAGQETQYF.

The chain employs TRBV5-1 and TRBJ1-3, with 9 bases lining up with TRBD1. Trimming removed 2 bases from V and 3 bases from J; junction bases left unmatched: 3. Per germline, CDR1 SGHRS and CDR2 YFSETQ. The CDR3 extends over 15 amino acids. CDR3 protein: CASSLQGAFGNTIYF. The CDR3 coding sequence is TGCGCCAGCAGCTTACAGGGGGCATTTGGAAACACCATATATTTT. The full variable domain, in which reference TRBV5-1 and TRBJ1-3 provide the parts outside the CDR3, is KAGVTQTPRYLIKTRGQQVTLSCSPISGHRSVSWYQQTPGQGLQFLFEYFSETQRNKGNFPGRFSGRQFSNSRSEMNVSTLELGDSALYLCASSLQGAFGNTIYFGEGSWLTVV.

J is TRBJ1-2 and V is TRBV25-1, with no clear D. Per the germline V gene, CDR1 is MGHDK and CDR2 is SYGVNS. Trimming stripped 4 bases from V and 3 bases from J, with 12 bases between. CDR3 length equals 14 residues. The CDR3: CASSGHERHYGYTF. The CDR3 DNA sequence: TGTGCCAGCAGTGGACACGAAAGACACTATGGCTACACCTTC.

This chain connects TRBV10-3 to TRBJ2-3; TRBD2 agrees at 10 bases. The CDR3 totals 17 residues. The germline V gene encodes CDR1 ENHRY and CDR2 SYGVKD. V shed 4 bases and J 0 bases; nucleotides not matched to a gene: 7. This CDR3 reads CAISAQTSGSSTDTQYF. In nucleotides, the CDR3 is TGTGCCATCAGTGCCCAGACTAGCGGGTCTAGCACAGATACGCAGTATTTT.